These 29 T cell receptor beta chains share one sample of origin, sequenced in a study of CD8+ T cells in alopecia areata. The treatment denotes: oral pan-JAK inhibitor, 5-10 mg twice daily. Following RNA extraction, reverse transcription yielded cDNA that acted as the sequencing template. Some clones are missing from TCRdb's copy, which holds only in-frame ones; the method was immunoSEQ multiplex PCR. The repertoire has roughly 180,000 clones, approximately 53% of them found once; the top ten carry about a tenth. The input for sequencing was CD8+ T cells sorted from blood, taken at week 24, from a patient treated with tofacitinib. Receptors were obtained from a human donor with alopecia areata.

The chain links TRBV30 to TRBJ1-1; no definite D call. Germline CDR1 reads GTSNPN; CDR2 reads SVGIG (reference sequence). With 0 bases removed from V and 3 bases from J, the gap between germline ends came to 11 bases. The CDR3 spans 14 residues. CDR3 nucleotide sequence: TGTGCCTGGAGTGTAATGGGGATGGACACTGAAGCTTTCTTT. Its protein product is CAWSVMGMDTEAFF.

This clone was detected a few times. J is TRBJ2-5 and V is TRBV11-2; 7 positions agree with TRBD2. The CDR3 is 15 residues long. Germline V gene lookup returns CDR1 SGHAT and CDR2 FQNNGV. V lost 3 bases, J lost 3 bases, and 7 bases stayed unmatched. In DNA form, the CDR3 reads TGTGCCAGCAGCTTCGAGGCCGGGGGGAAAGAGACCCAGTACTTC. Translation gives CASSFEAGGKETQYF.

The chain is built from TRBV7-6 and TRBJ2-1; 10 bases map to TRBD1. The trim removed 5 bases at V and 6 bases at J, leaving 7 bases unmatched. Germline CDR1 and CDR2: SGHVS and FNYEAQ. This CDR3 region has 15 residues. CDR3 sequence: CASSPGQGVINEQFF. The DNA of the CDR3 is TGTGCCAGCAGCCCAGGACAGGGGGTGATCAATGAGCAGTTCTTC.

The rearrangement links TRBV30 to TRBJ2-1, with a weak D call TRBD2 (6 bases). This CDR3 is 13 amino acids long. Germline lookup yields CDR1 GTSNPN and CDR2 SVGIG (reference sequence). V lost 3 bases to trimming and J lost 2 bases, with 8 bases between them. CDR3 amino acids: CAWSGGTYNEQFF. Written as DNA, the CDR3 is TGTGCCTGGAGCGGGGGAACCTACAATGAGCAGTTCTTC.

V and J are TRBV7-9 and TRBJ2-3; 9 positions match TRBD2. V shed 2 bases, J shed 1 base, and the junction held 4 bases outside the gene matches. CDR1 SEHNR and CDR2 FQNEAQ come from the germline V gene (reference sequence). The CDR3 loop spans 16 amino acids. The CDR3 sequence: CASSLSAGGRTDTQYF. In nucleotides, the CDR3 is TGTGCCAGCAGCTTATCGGCGGGGGGGCGCACAGATACGCAGTATTTT.

Here the CDR3 DNA reads TGTGCCACCCTTCGTCCGGGCAGCAGCTACGAGCAGTACTTC. It yields the protein CATLRPGSSYEQYF. The chain uses TRBV10-3 and TRBJ2-7; D is unresolved. CDR1 is ENHRY and CDR2 is SYGVKD in the germline V gene. The CDR3 is 14 amino acids. Deletions cut 10 bases from V and 3 bases from J, with 19 bases between.

This clone appeared many times. V usage is TRBV14 and J usage is TRBJ1-1; no clear D gene. Germline CDR1 reads SGHDN; CDR2 reads FVKESK. There are 13 residues in the CDR3. Trimming removed 4 bases from V and 0 bases from J, with 6 bases in between. The CDR3, as DNA: TGTGCCAGCAGCCCCGCGATGAACACTGAAGCTTTCTTT. This sequence encodes CASSPAMNTEAFF.

This clone was found a few times. Other DNA sequences in the sample encode the same CDR3. The J gene is TRBJ2-1, the V gene TRBV27; TRBD2 matches at 8 bases. V gave up 5 bases and J gave up 2 bases; unmatched junction bases: 2. This CDR3 region has 14 residues. CDR1 and CDR2 (germline): MNHEY, SMNVEV (reference sequence). The chain's CDR3 is CASSPGGPYNEQFF. The CDR3 bases are TGTGCCAGCAGTCCGGGGGGGCCCTACAATGAGCAGTTCTTC.

The chain employs TRBV29-1 and TRBJ2-1, with D possibly being TRBD2 (6 bases). The germline V gene has CDR1 SQVTM and CDR2 ANQGSEA. Trimming stripped 8 bases from V and 1 base from J, with 12 bases between. This CDR3 is 13 amino acids long. The DNA of the CDR3 is TGCAGCAGTGTCGGGGGTTCCTACAATGAGCAGTTCTTC. This gives the protein CSSVGGSYNEQFF.

The rearrangement links TRBV27 to TRBJ2-3; D is ambiguous. V lost 1 base and J lost 2, with 19 bases in between. The CDR3 extends over 18 amino acids. Germline CDR1 MNHEY, CDR2 SMNVEV (reference sequence). The CDR3 nucleotides read TGTGCCAGCAGTTTATTGGGTTCGCCCAAAACCAACACAGATACGCAGTATTTT. Protein sequence: CASSLLGSPKTNTDTQYF.

To note about this clone: Other nucleotide sequences in the sample specify the same CDR3. The chain combines TRBV27 with TRBJ1-1; D not certain. Per germline, CDR1 MNHEY and CDR2 SMNVEV (reference sequence). The V gene lost 3 bases and the J gene lost 0 bases, with 8 bases spanning the gap. This CDR3 spans 14 amino acids. CDR3 in DNA: TGTGCCAGCAGTTTGGGCGGCATGAACACTGAAGCTTTCTTT. Translating it yields CASSLGGMNTEAFF.

As DNA, the CDR3 is TGTGCCAGCAGTAACCCTAGCGGGGGGAAAGAGACCCAGTACTTC. Translation: CASSNPSGGKETQYF. V and J are TRBV6-5 and TRBJ2-5; 11 positions agree with TRBD2. V shed 5 bases and J 3 bases; nucleotides not matched to a gene: 5. The CDR3 contains 15 residues. CDR1 and CDR2 (germline): MNHEY, SVGAGI.

Only a few counts were recorded for this clone. The rearrangement links TRBV29-1 to TRBJ2-1; D not resolved. The CDR3 loop spans 11 amino acids. With 2 bases removed from V and 5 bases from J, the gap between germline ends came to 4 bases. CDR1 SQVTM and CDR2 ANQGSEA come from the germline V gene. The CDR3 protein is CSVETDNEQFF. In nucleotides, the CDR3 is TGCAGCGTTGAAACAGACAATGAGCAGTTCTTC.

The chain couples TRBV9 to TRBJ1-2, with 7 nucleotides matching TRBD1. The CDR3 has 14 residues. J lost 3 bases, V lost 4 bases, and 6 bases had no gene match. Germline CDR1 and CDR2: SGDLS and YYNGEE. In DNA form, the CDR3 reads TGTGCCAGCAGCCTTGGGACAGAGGACTATGGCTACACCTTC. Protein sequence: CASSLGTEDYGYTF.

Only a few counts were recorded for this clone. The chain couples TRBV27 to TRBJ2-1, with D possibly TRBD1 on 5 matching bases. The germline gives CDR1 MNHEY, CDR2 SMNVEV (reference sequence). The CDR3 is 16 residues long. V lost 2 bases, J lost 6 bases, and 17 bases lay in between. The CDR3 region is CASSLRYRSPGNEQFF. The CDR3 coding sequence is TGTGCCAGCAGTTTACGGTACAGGAGCCCAGGCAATGAGCAGTTCTTC.

This clone has a single count. The genes are TRBV5-6 and TRBJ1-1; D is possibly TRBD1 (6 bases). This CDR3 region has 15 residues. V shed 3 bases and J shed 6 bases, with 18 bases lying between them. The germline CDR1 and CDR2 sequences are SGHDT and YYEEEE. Here the CDR3 reads CASSSFAEGEAEAFF. The DNA of the CDR3 is TGTGCCAGCAGCTCCTTTGCGGAGGGGGAGGCTGAAGCTTTCTTT.

The V gene is TRBV6-4, the J gene TRBJ1-2; no clear D. Per the germline V gene, CDR1 is MRHNA and CDR2 is SNTAGT. The CDR3 is 13 residues long. The germline V and J ends were trimmed by 11 bases and 7 bases, with 20 bases remaining between them. CDR3 nucleotide sequence: TGTGCCCCCAAGCGATGTCGGCACAGTGGCTACACCTTC. Protein product: CAPKRCRHSGYTF.

The rearrangement joins TRBV30 to TRBJ1-5; 8 nucleotides match TRBD1. The trim removed 1 base at V and 7 bases at J, leaving 9 bases unmatched. Germline CDR1 GTSNPN, CDR2 SVGIG (reference sequence). This CDR3 is built from 15 residues. The CDR3 coding sequence is TGTGCCTGGAGTGGACAGGGGATAGTAGGACAGCCCCAGCATTTT. Protein: CAWSGQGIVGQPQHF.

This rearrangement joins TRBV19 to TRBJ2-6, with D perhaps matching TRBD2 (5 bases). Between the trimmed V and J ends, which lost 3 bases and 1 base, there was a span of 10 bases. The CDR3 runs 16 residues. Germline V lookup: CDR1 LNHDA, CDR2 SQIVND (reference sequence). In DNA form, the CDR3 reads TGTGCCAGTAGTATTCGTCGGGAATCTGGGGCCAACGTCCTGACTTTC. Protein sequence: CASSIRRESGANVLTF. The whole variable domain, filled in from reference TRBV19 and TRBJ2-6, reads DGGITQSPKYLFRKEGQNVTLSCEQNLNHDAMYWYRQDPGQGLRLIYYSQIVNDFQKGDIAEGYSVSREKKESFPLTVTSAQKNPTAFYLCASSIRRESGANVLTFGAGSRLTVL.

The CDR3 loop is CASSSGLAGGLPPYNEQFF. For the CDR3, the DNA is TGTGCCAGCAGCTCGGGACTAGCGGGGGGGCTTCCTCCTTACAATGAGCAGTTCTTC. This chain links TRBV7-8 with TRBJ2-1; 16 bases line up with TRBD2. The CDR3 sequence is 19 residues long. Trimming took 4 bases from V and 4 from J; bases not matched to a gene: 10. Germline lookup yields CDR1 SGHVS and CDR2 FQNEAQ. Filled out from reference TRBV7-8 and TRBJ2-1, the complete variable domain reads GAGVSQSPRYKVAKRGQDVALRCDPISGHVSLFWYQQALGQGPEFLTYFQNEAQLDKSGLPSDRFFAERPEGSVSTLKIQRTQQEDSAVYLCASSSGLAGGLPPYNEQFFGPGTRLTVL.

This sequence joins TRBV15 and TRBJ1-6; 9 bases fit TRBD1. Unmatched junction bases numbered 12, after V lost 1 base and J lost 14 bases. Germline V gene sequence: CDR1 LNHNV, CDR2 YYDKDF (reference sequence). The CDR3 runs 16 residues. CDR3 bases: TGTGCCACCAGCAGAGGACCGGGACAGGGAGGTCCATCCCTCCACTTT. Amino acids: CATSRGPGQGGPSLHF.

This clone was seen more than once but under ten times. This chain links TRBV9 with TRBJ2-2; D unclear. Looked up from germline, CDR1 is SGDLS and CDR2 is YYNGEE. Trimming stripped 2 bases from V and 4 bases from J, with 0 bases between. The CDR3 runs 11 residues. The CDR3, as DNA: TGTGCCAGCAGCGTCACCGGGGAGCTGTTTTTT. As protein: CASSVTGELFF. Complete variable domain (other parts from reference TRBV9 and TRBJ2-2): DSGVTQTPKHLITATGQRVTLRCSPRSGDLSVYWYQQSLDQGLQFLIQYYNGEERAKGNILERFSAQQFPDLHSELNLSSLELGDSALYFCASSVTGELFFGEGSRLTVL.

To note about this clone: With a far larger clone one base away, a read error is the likely cause. Within the sample, other DNA sequences also encode this same CDR3. The gene calls are TRBV5-1 and TRBJ2-5; 8 bases are shared with TRBD2. CDR1 is SGHRS, CDR2 YFSETQ, per germline. J lost 6 bases, V lost 1 base, and 5 bases had no gene match. The length of the CDR3 is 14 residues. The CDR3 loop is CASSLSGGRKTQYF. The CDR3 DNA follows: TGCGCCAGCAGCTTGAGCGGGGGCAGAAAGACCCAGTACTTC.

This clone has just a few counts. The chain recombines TRBV7-8 with TRBJ2-7; 8 bases map to TRBD1. J was trimmed by 3 bases and V by 2 bases; bases with no gene match: 6. Looked up from germline, CDR1 is SGHVS and CDR2 is FQNEAQ. The CDR3 runs 15 residues. As DNA, the CDR3 is TGTGCCAGCAGCTTAACTTCAGGACAGGGCTACGAGCAGTACTTC. Translating gives CASSLTSGQGYEQYF.

The genes are TRBV7-2 and TRBJ2-2; D gene ambiguous. Germline loops: CDR1 SGHTA, CDR2 FQGNSA. The length of the CDR3 is 12 residues. V was pared by 3 bases and J by 2 bases, with 1 base between. The CDR3, as DNA: TGTGCCAGCAGCTTCAACACCGGGGAGCTGTTTTTT. Translation gives CASSFNTGELFF.

This clone showed up just a few times. V is TRBV7-9 and J is TRBJ1-5, with D uncertain. V shed 1 base and J shed 6 bases, with 10 bases lying between them. CDR1 is SEHNR and CDR2 is FQNEAQ in the germline V gene (reference sequence). CDR3 length equals 14 residues. The CDR3 nucleotides read TGTGCCAGCAGCTTAGAGGGCGGTATTCAGCCCCAGCATTTT. Amino acid sequence: CASSLEGGIQPQHF.

The CDR3 region is CASSLEYRDLRPYEQYF. Here the CDR3 DNA reads TGTGCCAGCAGCTTAGAGTATCGGGACCTTCGACCCTACGAGCAGTACTTC. The chain employs TRBV7-2 and TRBJ2-7; D tentatively reads TRBD1 or TRBD2 (5 bases each). The germline CDR1 and CDR2 sequences are SGHTA and FQGNSA. This CDR3 spans 17 amino acids. V was trimmed by 1 base and J by 2 bases, leaving 18 bases between them.

The J gene is TRBJ1-2, the V gene TRBV29-1, with 7 bases aligning to TRBD1. The CDR3 sequence is 13 residues long. The germline V gene has CDR1 SQVTM and CDR2 ANQGSEA. Trimming at V came to 7 bases and at J to 0 bases, leaving 5 bases not matched to a gene. The CDR3 is CSALTGPNYGYTF. CDR3 DNA sequence: TGCAGCGCCCTGACAGGGCCTAACTATGGCTACACCTTC.

This clone was observed a handful of times. The J gene is TRBJ1-2, the V gene TRBV15; 10 nucleotides match TRBD1. Germline values: CDR1 LNHNV, CDR2 YYDKDF (reference sequence). Germline trimming cut 1 base from V and 7 bases from J; bases unmatched to any gene: 6. CDR3 length: 15 amino acids. DNA of the CDR3: TGTGCCACCAGCAGAGGACAGGGGGCTTTAGGTGGCTACACCTTC. This translates into CATSRGQGALGGYTF.